The 11 T cell receptor beta chains presented below share a single source sample, sequenced in a study of T cells after somatic rescue of genetic block. Assay used: immunoSEQ multiplex PCR; TCRdb lists only in-frame clones, some missing. The sample includes 70,000 to 85,000 clones, approximately 90% of them seen just once. The specimen sequenced was peripheral blood mononuclear cells (PBMCs). The receptors shown here come from a man aged 30-40 years.

This sequence joins TRBV19 and TRBJ2-5, with D perhaps TRBD2 (6 bases). Germline V gene lookup returns CDR1 LNHDA and CDR2 SQIVND (reference sequence). Trimming cost V 6 bases and J 1 base, with 12 bases left between them. This CDR3 is built from 14 residues. CDR3 sequence reads: CASRAGRTQETQYF. The CDR3, as DNA: TGTGCCAGTAGGGCGGGACGGACCCAAGAGACCCAGTACTTC.

The rearrangement links TRBV10-2 to TRBJ1-2; a possible D gene is TRBD1 (5 bases). V was trimmed by 0 bases and J by 6 bases, leaving 8 bases between them. Germline V gene data show CDR1 as WSHSY and CDR2 as SAAADI. The CDR3 loop spans 13 amino acids. CDR3 in amino acids: CASSESEGNGYTF. The DNA of the CDR3 is TGCGCCAGCAGTGAGTCGGAGGGGAATGGCTACACCTTC.

This chain connects TRBV25-1 to TRBJ2-7, with D unclear. Germline V gene lookup returns CDR1 MGHDK and CDR2 SYGVNS. V shed 2 bases and J shed 2 bases, with 7 bases lying between them. The CDR3 spans 13 residues. CDR3 amino acids: CASSEQSTYEQYF. The DNA for the CDR3 is TGTGCCAGCAGTGAACAGTCTACCTACGAGCAGTACTTC.

The V gene is TRBV2, the J gene TRBJ2-7; TRBD2 matches at 12 bases. V shed 4 bases and J 6 bases; nucleotides not matched to a gene: 4. The CDR3 is 14 residues long. Germline assignment: CDR1 SNHLY and CDR2 FYNNEI. The CDR3 nucleotides read TGTGCCAGCAGTGGTCTAGCGGGAGGGGTCGAGCAGTACTTC. This gives the protein CASSGLAGGVEQYF. Looking up the rest from reference TRBV2 and TRBJ2-7 gives the full variable domain: EPEVTQTPSHQVTQMGQEVILRCVPISNHLYFYWYRQILGQKVEFLVSFYNNEISEKSEIFDDQFSVERPDGSNFTLKIRSTKLEDSAMYFCASSGLAGGVEQYFGPGTRLTVT.

The chain uses TRBV5-1 and TRBJ2-5, with 8 bases that match TRBD2. The germline V gene encodes CDR1 SGHRS and CDR2 YFSETQ. Trimming at V came to 3 bases and at J to 4 bases, leaving 8 bases not matched to a gene. The CDR3 has 15 amino acids. The CDR3 here is CASSWVAGRGETQYF. As DNA, the CDR3 is TGCGCCAGCAGCTGGGTAGCGGGGCGGGGAGAGACCCAGTACTTC. The full variable domain, completed using reference TRBV5-1 and TRBJ2-5, is KAGVTQTPRYLIKTRGQQVTLSCSPISGHRSVSWYQQTPGQGLQFLFEYFSETQRNKGNFPGRFSGRQFSNSRSEMNVSTLELGDSALYLCASSWVAGRGETQYFGPGTRLLVL.

The chain is built from TRBV11-2 and TRBJ1-3; D is undetermined. CDR1 SGHAT and CDR2 FQNNGV come from the germline V gene. V lost 2 bases and J 4 bases, leaving 9 bases between the germline ends. The CDR3 is 14 residues long. The CDR3 nucleotides are TGTGCCAGCAGCTTATATACGGCCGGAAACACCATATATTTT. Translating it yields CASSLYTAGNTIYF. The complete variable domain, with remaining parts taken from reference TRBV11-2 and TRBJ1-3, reads EAGVAQSPRYKIIEKRQSVAFWCNPISGHATLYWYQQILGQGPKLLIQFQNNGVVDDSQLPKDRFSAERLKGVDSTLKIQPAKLEDSAVYLCASSLYTAGNTIYFGEGSWLTVV.

This chain joins TRBV19 and TRBJ2-6, with D possibly TRBD1 on 6 matching bases. There are 17 residues in the CDR3. V was trimmed by 0 bases and J by 2 bases, leaving 11 bases between them. CDR1 is LNHDA and CDR2 is SQIVND in the germline V gene (reference sequence). The CDR3 spells CASSIDPYRAGANVLTF. The CDR3, as DNA: TGTGCCAGTAGTATAGACCCCTACAGGGCTGGGGCCAACGTCCTGACTTTC.

The V and J genes are TRBV5-1 and TRBJ2-2; D unclear. The V end lost 1 base, the J end lost 0 bases, and 7 bases lay between the germline ends. The CDR3 is made up of 15 amino acids. From germline, CDR1 is SGHRS and CDR2 YFSETQ. CDR3 loop: CASSLNSANTGELFF. The CDR3, as DNA: TGCGCCAGCAGCTTGAACTCCGCGAACACCGGGGAGCTGTTTTTT.

This chain uses TRBV27 with TRBJ1-6, with 7 bases that match TRBD1. CDR1 and CDR2 (germline): MNHEY, SMNVEV (reference sequence). Trimming removed 7 bases from V and 5 bases from J; junction bases left unmatched: 2. This CDR3 is 13 amino acids long. CDR3 sequence reads: CASTTGNNSPLHF. CDR3 bases: TGTGCCAGCACGACAGGGAATAATTCACCCCTCCACTTT.

The chain employs TRBV9 and TRBJ2-7; 9 nucleotides align to TRBD2. Germline CDR1 is SGDLS and CDR2 is YYNGEE. The CDR3 totals 15 residues. The trim removed 2 bases at V and 1 base at J, leaving 4 bases unmatched. The CDR3 sequence is CASSVGGGVSYEQYF. The CDR3 bases are TGTGCCAGCAGCGTCGGCGGGGGGGTGTCCTACGAGCAGTACTTC.

The V and J genes are TRBV6-5 and TRBJ1-4; TRBD1 matches 9 bases. The CDR3 length is 15 residues. Unmatched junction bases numbered 7, after V lost 8 bases and J lost 3 bases. CDR1 and CDR2 from the germline V gene are MNHEY and SVGAGI. The chain's CDR3 is CASGRNRGPNEKLFF. The CDR3 nucleotides read TGTGCCAGCGGAAGAAACAGGGGGCCTAATGAAAAACTGTTTTTT.